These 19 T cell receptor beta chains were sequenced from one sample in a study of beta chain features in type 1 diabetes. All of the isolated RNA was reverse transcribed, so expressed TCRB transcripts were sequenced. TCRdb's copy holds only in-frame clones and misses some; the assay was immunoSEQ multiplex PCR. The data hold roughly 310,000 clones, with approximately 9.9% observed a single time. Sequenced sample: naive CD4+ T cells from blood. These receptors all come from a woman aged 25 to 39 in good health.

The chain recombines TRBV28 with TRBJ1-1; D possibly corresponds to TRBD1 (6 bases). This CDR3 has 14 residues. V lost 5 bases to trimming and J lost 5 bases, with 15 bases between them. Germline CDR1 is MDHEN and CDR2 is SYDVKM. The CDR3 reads CASSQSPQGTEAFF. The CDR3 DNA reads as TGTGCCAGCAGTCAATCCCCGCAGGGGACTGAAGCTTTCTTT. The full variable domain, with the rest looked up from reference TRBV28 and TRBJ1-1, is DVKVTQSSRYLVKRTGEKVFLECVQDMDHENMFWYRQDPGLGLRLIYFSYDVKMKEKGDIPEGYSVSREKKERFSLILESASTNQTSMYLCASSQSPQGTEAFFGQGTRLTVV.

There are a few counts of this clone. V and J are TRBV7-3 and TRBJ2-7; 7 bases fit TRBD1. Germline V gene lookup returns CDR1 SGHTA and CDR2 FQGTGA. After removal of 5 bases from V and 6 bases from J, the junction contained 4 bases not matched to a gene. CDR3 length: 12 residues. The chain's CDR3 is CASSLNRGEQYF. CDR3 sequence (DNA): TGTGCCAGCAGCCTAAACAGGGGCGAGCAGTACTTC.

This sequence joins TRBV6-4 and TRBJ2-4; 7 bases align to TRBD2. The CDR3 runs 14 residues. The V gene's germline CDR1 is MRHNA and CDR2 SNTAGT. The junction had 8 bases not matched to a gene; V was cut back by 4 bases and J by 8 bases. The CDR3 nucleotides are TGTGCCAGCAGTGCAACTAGCGAGGCGGACATTCAGTACTTC. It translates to CASSATSEADIQYF.

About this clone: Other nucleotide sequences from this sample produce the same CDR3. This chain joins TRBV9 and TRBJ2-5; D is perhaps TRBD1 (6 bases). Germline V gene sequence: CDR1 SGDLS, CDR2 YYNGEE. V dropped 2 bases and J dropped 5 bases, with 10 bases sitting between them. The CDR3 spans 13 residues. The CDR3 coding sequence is TGTGCCAGCAGCGTCGGCCAGGGGGAGACCCAGTACTTC. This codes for CASSVGQGETQYF.

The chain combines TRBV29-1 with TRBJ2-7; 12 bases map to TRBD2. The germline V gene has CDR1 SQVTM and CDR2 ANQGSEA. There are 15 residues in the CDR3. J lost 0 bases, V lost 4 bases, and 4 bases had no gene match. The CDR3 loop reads CSVVGLAGSSYEQYF. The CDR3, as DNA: TGCAGCGTTGTGGGACTAGCGGGTAGCTCCTACGAGCAGTACTTC.

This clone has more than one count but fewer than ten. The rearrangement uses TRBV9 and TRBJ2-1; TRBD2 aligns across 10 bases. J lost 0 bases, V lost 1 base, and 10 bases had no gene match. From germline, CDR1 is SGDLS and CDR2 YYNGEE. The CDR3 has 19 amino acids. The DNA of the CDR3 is TGTGCCAGCAGCGTAAGGGCCGGACTAGCGGCCAGCTCCTACAATGAGCAGTTCTTC. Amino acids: CASSVRAGLAASSYNEQFF.

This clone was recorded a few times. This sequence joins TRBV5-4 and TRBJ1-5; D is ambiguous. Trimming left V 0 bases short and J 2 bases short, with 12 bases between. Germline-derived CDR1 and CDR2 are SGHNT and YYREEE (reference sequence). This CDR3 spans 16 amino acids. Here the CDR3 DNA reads TGTGCCAGCAGCTTGGGAGGGAATGGGGGCAATCAGCCCCAGCATTTT. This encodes CASSLGGNGGNQPQHF.

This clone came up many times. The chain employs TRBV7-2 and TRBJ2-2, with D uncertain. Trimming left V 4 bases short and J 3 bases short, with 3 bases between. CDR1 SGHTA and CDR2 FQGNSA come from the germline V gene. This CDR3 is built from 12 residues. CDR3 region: CASSSYTGELFF. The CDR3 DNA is TGTGCCAGCAGCTCCTACACCGGGGAGCTGTTTTTT.

The CDR3 is CASSQDGSSYEQYF. CDR3 bases: TGTGCCAGCAGCCAGGATGGGAGCTCCTACGAGCAGTACTTC. The chain uses TRBV7-9 and TRBJ2-7; TRBD2 might be the D (5 bases). CDR3 length: 14 residues. V lost 5 bases, J lost 0 bases, and 11 bases lay in between. Germline CDR1 SEHNR, CDR2 FQNEAQ (reference sequence).

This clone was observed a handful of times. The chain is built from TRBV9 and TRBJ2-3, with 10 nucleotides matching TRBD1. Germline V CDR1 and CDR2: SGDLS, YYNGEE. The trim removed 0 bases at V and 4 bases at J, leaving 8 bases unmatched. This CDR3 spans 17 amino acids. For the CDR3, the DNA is TGTGCCAGCAGCGTAGCTCCAGCGGGACAGGGGTCAGATACGCAGTATTTT. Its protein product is CASSVAPAGQGSDTQYF. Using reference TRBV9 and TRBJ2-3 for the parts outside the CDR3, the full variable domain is DSGVTQTPKHLITATGQRVTLRCSPRSGDLSVYWYQQSLDQGLQFLIQYYNGEERAKGNILERFSAQQFPDLHSELNLSSLELGDSALYFCASSVAPAGQGSDTQYFGPGTRLTVL.

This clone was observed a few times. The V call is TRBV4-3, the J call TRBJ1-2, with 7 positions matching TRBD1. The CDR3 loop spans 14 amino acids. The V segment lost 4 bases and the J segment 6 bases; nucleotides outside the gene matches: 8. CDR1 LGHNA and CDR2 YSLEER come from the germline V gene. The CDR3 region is CASSPETGSHGYTF. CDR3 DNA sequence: TGCGCCAGCAGCCCCGAGACAGGGTCCCATGGCTACACCTTC.

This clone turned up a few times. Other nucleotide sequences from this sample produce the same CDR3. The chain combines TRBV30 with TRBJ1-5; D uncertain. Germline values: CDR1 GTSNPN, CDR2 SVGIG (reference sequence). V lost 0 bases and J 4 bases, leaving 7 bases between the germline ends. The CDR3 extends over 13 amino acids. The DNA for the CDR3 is TGTGCCTGGAGTGTAGGAGTAAATCAGCCCCAGCATTTT. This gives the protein CAWSVGVNQPQHF.

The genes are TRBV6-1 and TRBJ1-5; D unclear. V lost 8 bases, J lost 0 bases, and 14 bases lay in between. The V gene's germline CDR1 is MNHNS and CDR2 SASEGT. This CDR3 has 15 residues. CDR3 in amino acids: CASLRGDYSNQPQHF. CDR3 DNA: TGTGCCAGCCTACGGGGAGACTATAGCAATCAGCCCCAGCATTTT.

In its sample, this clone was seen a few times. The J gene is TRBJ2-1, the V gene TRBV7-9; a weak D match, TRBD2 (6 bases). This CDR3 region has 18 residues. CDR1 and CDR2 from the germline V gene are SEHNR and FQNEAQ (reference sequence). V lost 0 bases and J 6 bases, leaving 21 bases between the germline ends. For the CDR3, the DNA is TGTGCCAGCAGCTTAGCTCTCGGGACTTTTTCCCTAGGCAATGAGCAGTTCTTC. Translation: CASSLALGTFSLGNEQFF.

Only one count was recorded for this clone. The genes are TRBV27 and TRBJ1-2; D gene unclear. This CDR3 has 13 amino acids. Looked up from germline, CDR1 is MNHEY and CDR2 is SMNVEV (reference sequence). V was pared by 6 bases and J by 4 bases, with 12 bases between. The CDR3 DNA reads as TGTGCCAGCAGGCGGGCAGGTCTCTATGGCTACACCTTC. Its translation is CASRRAGLYGYTF.

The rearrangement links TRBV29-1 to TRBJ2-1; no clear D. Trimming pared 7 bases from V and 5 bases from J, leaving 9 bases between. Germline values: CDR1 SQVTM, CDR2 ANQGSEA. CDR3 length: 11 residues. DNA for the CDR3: TGCAGCGCCCAACTTGACAATGAGCAGTTCTTC. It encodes CSAQLDNEQFF.

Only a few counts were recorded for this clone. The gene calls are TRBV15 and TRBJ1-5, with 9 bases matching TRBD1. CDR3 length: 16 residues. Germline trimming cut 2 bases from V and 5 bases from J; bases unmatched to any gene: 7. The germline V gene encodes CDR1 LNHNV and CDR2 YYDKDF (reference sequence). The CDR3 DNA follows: TGTGCCACCAGCAGATCTCCAGGACAGGGGCATCAGCCCCAGCATTTT. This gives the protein CATSRSPGQGHQPQHF.

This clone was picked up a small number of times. CDR3 protein: CASSFSRDPPYEQYF. The CDR3 nucleotides are TGTGCCAGCAGTTTCTCACGGGATCCCCCCTACGAGCAGTACTTC. This sequence joins TRBV28 and TRBJ2-7; the D gene is possibly TRBD2 (5 bases). Germline lookup yields CDR1 MDHEN and CDR2 SYDVKM. V lost 3 bases and J 2 bases, leaving 14 bases between the germline ends. The length of the CDR3 is 15 residues.

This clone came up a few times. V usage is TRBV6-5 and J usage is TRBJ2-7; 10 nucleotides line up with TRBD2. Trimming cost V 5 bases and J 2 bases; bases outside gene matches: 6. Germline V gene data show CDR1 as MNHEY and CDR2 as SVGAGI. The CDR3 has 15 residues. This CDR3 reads CASSPGLAQTYEQYF. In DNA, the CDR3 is TGTGCCAGCAGTCCGGGACTAGCGCAAACCTACGAGCAGTACTTC.